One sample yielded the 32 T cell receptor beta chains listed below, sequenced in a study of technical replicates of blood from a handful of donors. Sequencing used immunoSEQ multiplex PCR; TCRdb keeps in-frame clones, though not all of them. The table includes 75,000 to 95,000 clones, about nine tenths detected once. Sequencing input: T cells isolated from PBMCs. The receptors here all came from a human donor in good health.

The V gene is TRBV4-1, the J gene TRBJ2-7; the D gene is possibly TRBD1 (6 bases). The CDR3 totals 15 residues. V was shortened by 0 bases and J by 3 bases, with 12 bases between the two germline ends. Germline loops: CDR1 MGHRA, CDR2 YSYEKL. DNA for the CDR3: TGCGCCAGCAGCCAAGAACCAGGGGTTTACTACGAGCAGTACTTC. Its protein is CASSQEPGVYYEQYF.

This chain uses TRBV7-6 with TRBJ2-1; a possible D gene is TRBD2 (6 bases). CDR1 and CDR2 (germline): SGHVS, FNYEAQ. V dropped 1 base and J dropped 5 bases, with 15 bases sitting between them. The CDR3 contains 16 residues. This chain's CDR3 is CASSLVPGLDHNEQFF. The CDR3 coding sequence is TGTGCCAGCAGCTTAGTGCCGGGACTCGACCACAATGAGCAGTTCTTC.

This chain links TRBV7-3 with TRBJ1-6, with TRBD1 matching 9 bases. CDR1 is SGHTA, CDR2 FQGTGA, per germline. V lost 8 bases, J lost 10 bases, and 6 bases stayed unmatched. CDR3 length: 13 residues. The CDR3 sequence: CASSTGGLSPLHF. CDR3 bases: TGTGCCAGCTCGACAGGGGGTTTATCACCCCTCCACTTT.

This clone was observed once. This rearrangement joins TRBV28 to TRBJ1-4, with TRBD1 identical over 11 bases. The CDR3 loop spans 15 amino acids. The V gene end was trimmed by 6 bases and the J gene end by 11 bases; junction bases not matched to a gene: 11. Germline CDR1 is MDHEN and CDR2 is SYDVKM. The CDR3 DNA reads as TGTGCCAGCAGCACCACGGACAGGGGGCGCGGGAAACTGTTTTTT. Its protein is CASSTTDRGRGKLFF.

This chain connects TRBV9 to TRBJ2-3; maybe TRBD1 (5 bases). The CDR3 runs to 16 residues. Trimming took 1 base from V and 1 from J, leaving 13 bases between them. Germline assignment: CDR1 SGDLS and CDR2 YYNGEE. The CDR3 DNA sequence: TGTGCCAGCAGCGTAATAGGACATATCGGCACAGATACGCAGTATTTT. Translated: CASSVIGHIGTDTQYF.

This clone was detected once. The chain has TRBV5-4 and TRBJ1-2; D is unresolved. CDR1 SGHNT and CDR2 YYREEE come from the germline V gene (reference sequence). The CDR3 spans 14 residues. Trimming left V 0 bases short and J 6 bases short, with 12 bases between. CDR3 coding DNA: TGTGCCAGCAGCTTGGCCATAGACATTGATGGCTACACCTTC. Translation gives CASSLAIDIDGYTF.

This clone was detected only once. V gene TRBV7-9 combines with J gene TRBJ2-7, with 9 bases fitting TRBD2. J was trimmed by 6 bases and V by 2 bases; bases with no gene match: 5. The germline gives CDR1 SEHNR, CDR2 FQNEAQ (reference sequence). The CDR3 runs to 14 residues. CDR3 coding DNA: TGTGCCAGCAGCTTAACAAGCGGGAGGATCGAGCAGTACTTC. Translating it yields CASSLTSGRIEQYF.

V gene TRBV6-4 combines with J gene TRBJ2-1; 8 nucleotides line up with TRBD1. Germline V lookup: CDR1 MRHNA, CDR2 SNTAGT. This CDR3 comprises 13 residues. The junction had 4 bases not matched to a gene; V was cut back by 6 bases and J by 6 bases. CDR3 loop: CASSLGQGNEQFF. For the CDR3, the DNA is TGTGCCAGCAGCCTCGGACAGGGCAATGAGCAGTTCTTC.

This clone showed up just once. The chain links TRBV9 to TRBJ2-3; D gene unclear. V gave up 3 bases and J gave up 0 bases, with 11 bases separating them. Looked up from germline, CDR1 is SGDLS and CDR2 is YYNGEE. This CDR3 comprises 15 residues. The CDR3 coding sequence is TGTGCCAGCAGCGCAGGCCCCATCAGCACAGATACGCAGTATTTT. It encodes CASSAGPISTDTQYF.

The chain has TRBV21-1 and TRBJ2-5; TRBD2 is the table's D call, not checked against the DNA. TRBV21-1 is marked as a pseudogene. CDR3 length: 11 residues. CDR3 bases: TGTGCCAGCAGCGGAGGGGAGACCCAGTACTTC. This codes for CASSGGETQYF.

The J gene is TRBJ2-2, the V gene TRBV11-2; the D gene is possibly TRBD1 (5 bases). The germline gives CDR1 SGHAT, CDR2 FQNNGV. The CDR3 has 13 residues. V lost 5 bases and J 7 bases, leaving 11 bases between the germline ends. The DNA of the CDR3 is TGTGCCAGCAGCAAAGGGGTGGTCGGGGAGCTGTTTTTT. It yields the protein CASSKGVVGELFF.

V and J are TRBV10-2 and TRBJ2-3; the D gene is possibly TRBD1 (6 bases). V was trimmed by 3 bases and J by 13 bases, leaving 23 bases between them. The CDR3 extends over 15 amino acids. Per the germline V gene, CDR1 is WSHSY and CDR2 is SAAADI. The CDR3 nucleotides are TGCGCCAGCAGTGATTCAAAGACAGGCCGAATTCGGGAGTATTTT. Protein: CASSDSKTGRIREYF.

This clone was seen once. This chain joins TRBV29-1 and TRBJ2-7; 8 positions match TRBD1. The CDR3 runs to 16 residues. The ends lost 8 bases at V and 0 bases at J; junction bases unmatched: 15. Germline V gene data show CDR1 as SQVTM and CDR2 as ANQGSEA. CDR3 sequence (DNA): TGCAGCCCTGAGTCGGAGGGACAGGAGTACTCCTACGAGCAGTACTTC. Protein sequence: CSPESEGQEYSYEQYF.

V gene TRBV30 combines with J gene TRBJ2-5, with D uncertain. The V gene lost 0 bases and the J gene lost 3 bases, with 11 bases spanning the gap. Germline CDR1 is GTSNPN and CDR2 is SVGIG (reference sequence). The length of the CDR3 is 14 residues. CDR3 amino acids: CAWSVNFGEETQYF. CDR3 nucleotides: TGTGCCTGGAGTGTAAATTTCGGAGAAGAGACCCAGTACTTC. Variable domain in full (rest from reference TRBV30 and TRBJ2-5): SQTIHQWPATLVQPVGSPLSLECTVEGTSNPNLYWYRQAAGRGLQLLFYSVGIGQISSEVPQNLSASRPQDRQFILSSKKLLLSDSGFYLCAWSVNFGEETQYFGPGTRLLVL.

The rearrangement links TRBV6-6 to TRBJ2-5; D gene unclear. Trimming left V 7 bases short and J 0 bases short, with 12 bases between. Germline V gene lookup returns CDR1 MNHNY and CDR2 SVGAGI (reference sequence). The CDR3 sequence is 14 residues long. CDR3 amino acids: CASNWRAHQETQYF. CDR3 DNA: TGTGCCAGCAACTGGAGAGCCCACCAAGAGACCCAGTACTTC.

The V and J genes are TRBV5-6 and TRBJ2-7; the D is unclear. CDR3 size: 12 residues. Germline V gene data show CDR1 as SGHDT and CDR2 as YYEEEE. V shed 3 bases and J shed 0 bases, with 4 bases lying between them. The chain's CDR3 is CASSYSSYEQYF. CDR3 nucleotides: TGTGCCAGCAGCTACAGCTCCTACGAGCAGTACTTC. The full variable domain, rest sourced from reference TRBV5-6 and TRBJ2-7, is DAGVTQSPTHLIKTRGQQVTLRCSPKSGHDTVSWYQQALGQGPQFIFQYYEEEERQRGNFPDRFSGHQFPNYSSELNVNALLLGDSALYLCASSYSSYEQYFGPGTRLTVT.

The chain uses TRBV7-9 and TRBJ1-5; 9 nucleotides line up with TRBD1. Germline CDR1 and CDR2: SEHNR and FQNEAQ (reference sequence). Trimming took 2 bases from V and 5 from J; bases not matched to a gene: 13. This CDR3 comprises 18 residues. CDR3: CASSLFRLRTGEYQPQHF. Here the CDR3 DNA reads TGTGCCAGCAGCTTATTTCGCTTAAGGACAGGGGAGTATCAGCCCCAGCATTTT. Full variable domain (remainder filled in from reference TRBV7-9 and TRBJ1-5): DTGVSQNPRHKITKRGQNVTFRCDPISEHNRLYWYRQTLGQGPEFLTYFQNEAQLEKSRLLSDRFSAERPKGSFSTLEIQRTEQGDSAMYLCASSLFRLRTGEYQPQHFGDGTRLSIL.

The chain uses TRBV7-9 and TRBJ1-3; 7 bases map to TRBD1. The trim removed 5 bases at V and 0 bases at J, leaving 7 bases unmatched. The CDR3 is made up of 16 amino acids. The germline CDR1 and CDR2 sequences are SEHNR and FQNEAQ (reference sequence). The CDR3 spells CASSPQGRSSGNTIYF. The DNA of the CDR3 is TGTGCCAGCAGCCCACAGGGGAGAAGCTCTGGAAACACCATATATTTT.

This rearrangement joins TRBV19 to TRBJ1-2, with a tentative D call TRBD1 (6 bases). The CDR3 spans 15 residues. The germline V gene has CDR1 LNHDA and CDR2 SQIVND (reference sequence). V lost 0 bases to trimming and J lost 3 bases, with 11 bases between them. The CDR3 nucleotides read TGTGCCAGTAGTATAGAACCAGGGGCCGACTATGGCTACACCTTC. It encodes CASSIEPGADYGYTF.

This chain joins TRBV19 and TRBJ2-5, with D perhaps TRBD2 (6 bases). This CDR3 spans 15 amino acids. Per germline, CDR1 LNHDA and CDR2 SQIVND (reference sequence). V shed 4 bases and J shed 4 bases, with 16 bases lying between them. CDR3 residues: CASSKLTRGSETQYF. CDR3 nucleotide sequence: TGTGCCAGTAGTAAACTGACTAGGGGTTCAGAGACCCAGTACTTC.

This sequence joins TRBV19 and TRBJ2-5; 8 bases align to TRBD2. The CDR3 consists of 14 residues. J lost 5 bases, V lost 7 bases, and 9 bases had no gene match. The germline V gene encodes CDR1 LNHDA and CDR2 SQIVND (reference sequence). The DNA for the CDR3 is TGTGCCAGTATGTACTCCGGGGGGGATGAGACCCAGTACTTC. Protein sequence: CASMYSGGDETQYF.

The DNA of the CDR3 is TGCGCCAGCAGCCCTGGGACAGTTCAAGAGACCCAGTACTTC. It encodes CASSPGTVQETQYF. V and J are TRBV5-1 and TRBJ2-5; 7 positions match TRBD1. The germline CDR1 and CDR2 sequences are SGHRS and YFSETQ. The CDR3 is 14 amino acids. Trimming cost V 4 bases and J 2 bases; bases outside gene matches: 5.

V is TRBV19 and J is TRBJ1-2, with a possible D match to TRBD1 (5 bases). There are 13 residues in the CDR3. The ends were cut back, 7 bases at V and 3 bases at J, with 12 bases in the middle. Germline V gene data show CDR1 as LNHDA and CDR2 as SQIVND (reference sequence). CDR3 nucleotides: TGTGCCAGTACAGTGACAGAGTACTATGGCTACACCTTC. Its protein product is CASTVTEYYGYTF.

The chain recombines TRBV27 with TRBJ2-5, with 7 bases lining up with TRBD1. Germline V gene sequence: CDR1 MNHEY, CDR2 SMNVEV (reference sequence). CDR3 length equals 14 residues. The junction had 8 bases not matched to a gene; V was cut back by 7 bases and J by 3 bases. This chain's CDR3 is CASMVTGSEETQYF. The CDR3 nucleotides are TGTGCCAGCATGGTGACAGGGTCAGAAGAGACCCAGTACTTC.

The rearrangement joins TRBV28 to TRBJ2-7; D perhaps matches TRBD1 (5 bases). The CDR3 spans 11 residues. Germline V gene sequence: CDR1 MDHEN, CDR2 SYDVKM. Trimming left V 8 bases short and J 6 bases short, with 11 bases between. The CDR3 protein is CASGRVAEQYF. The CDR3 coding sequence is TGTGCCAGCGGCAGGGTGGCCGAGCAGTACTTC.

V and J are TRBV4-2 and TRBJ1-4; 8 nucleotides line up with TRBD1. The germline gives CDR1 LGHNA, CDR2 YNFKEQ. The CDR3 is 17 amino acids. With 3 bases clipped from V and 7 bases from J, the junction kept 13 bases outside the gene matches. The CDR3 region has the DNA TGTGCCAGCAGCCAGCCCGGACAGGGTCCCGGGTCTGAAAAACTGTTTTTT. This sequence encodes CASSQPGQGPGSEKLFF.

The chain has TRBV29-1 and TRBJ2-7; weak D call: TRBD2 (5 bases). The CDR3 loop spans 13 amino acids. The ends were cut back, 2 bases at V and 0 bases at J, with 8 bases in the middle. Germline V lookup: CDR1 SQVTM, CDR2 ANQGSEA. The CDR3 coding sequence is TGCAGCGTTGAATTGGGGAGCTCCTACGAGCAGTACTTC. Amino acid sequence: CSVELGSSYEQYF.

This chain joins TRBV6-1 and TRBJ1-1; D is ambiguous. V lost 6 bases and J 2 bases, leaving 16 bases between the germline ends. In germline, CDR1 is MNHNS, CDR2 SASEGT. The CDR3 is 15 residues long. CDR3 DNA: TGTGCCAGCAGGGGTCAGGCGGCGGGTAACACTGAAGCTTTCTTT. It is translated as CASRGQAAGNTEAFF.

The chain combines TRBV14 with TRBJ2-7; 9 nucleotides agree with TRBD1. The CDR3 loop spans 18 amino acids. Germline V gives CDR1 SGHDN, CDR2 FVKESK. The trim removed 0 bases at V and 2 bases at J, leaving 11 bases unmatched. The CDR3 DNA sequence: TGTGCCAGCAGCCAAGAGGGTTGGGGGACAGGGTCAACCTACGAGCAGTACTTC. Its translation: CASSQEGWGTGSTYEQYF.

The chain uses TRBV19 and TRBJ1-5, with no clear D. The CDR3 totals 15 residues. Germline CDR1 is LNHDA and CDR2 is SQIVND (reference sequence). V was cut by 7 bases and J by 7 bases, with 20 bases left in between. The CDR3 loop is CASTRATSNGQPQHF. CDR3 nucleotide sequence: TGTGCCAGTACGCGGGCCACCTCGAATGGACAGCCCCAGCATTTT.

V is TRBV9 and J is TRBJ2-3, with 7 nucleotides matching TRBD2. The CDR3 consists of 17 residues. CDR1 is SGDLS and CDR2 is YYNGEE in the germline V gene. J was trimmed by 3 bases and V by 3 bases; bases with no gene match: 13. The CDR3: CASSGGRGLDPTDTQYF. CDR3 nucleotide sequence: TGTGCCAGCAGCGGCGGTCGAGGACTAGATCCTACAGATACGCAGTATTTT.

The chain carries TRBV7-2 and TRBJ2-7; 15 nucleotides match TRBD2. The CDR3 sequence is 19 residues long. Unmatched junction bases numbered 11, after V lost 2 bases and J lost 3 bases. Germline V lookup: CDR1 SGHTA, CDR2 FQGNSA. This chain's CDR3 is CASSLSGLAGGPVHYEQYF. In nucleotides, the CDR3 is TGTGCCAGCAGCTTAAGCGGACTAGCGGGAGGGCCGGTACACTACGAGCAGTACTTC.